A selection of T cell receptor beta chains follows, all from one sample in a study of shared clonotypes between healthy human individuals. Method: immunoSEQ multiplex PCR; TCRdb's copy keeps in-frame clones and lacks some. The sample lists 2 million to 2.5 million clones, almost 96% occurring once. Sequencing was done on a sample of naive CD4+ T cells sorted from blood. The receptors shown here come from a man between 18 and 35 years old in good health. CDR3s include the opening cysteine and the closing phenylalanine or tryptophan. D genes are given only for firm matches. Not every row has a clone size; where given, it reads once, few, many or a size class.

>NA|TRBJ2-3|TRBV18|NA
TGTGCCAGCTCACCAGGCGTGTTAGGCACAGATACGCAGTATTTT
CASSPGVLGTDTQYF
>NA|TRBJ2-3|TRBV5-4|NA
TGTGCCAGCAGCGTGATTAGGGGGACAGATACGCAGTATTTT
CASSVIRGTDTQYF
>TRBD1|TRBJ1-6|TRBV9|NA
TGTGCCAGCAGCGCCTCAGGGGGCGGTAATTCACCCCTCCACTTT
CASSASGGGNSPLHF
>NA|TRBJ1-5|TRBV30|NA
TGTGCCTGGCGAAGGGGCAATCAGCCCCAGCATTTT
CAWRRGNQPQHF
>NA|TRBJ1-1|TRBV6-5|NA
TGTGCCAGCAGTTCCCCCCAGCCCACGACTGAAGCTTTCTTT
CASSSPQPTTEAFF
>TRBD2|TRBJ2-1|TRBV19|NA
TGTGCCTCAGAGCGGGAGGGCCGGGGGAATGAGCAGTTCTTC
CASEREGRGNEQFF
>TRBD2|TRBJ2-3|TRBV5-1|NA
TGCGCCAGCAGCACGGGACTAGCGGGCTACACAGATACGCAGTATTTT
CASSTGLAGYTDTQYF
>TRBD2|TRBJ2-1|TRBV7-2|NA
TGTGCCAGCAGCTTAGCGTCTAGCGGGAGTTACAATGAGCAGTTCTTC
CASSLASSGSYNEQFF
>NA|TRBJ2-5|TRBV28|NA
TGTGCCAGCAGTTTGACCGGGACGCGACCCGAGGCGACCCAGTACTTC
CASSLTGTRPEATQYF
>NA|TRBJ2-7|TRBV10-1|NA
TGCGCCAGCAGTGACATTCCGGATTCCTACGAGCAGTACTTC
CASSDIPDSYEQYF
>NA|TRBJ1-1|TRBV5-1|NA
TGCGCCAGCAGCTTTCAGGGAGGGAACACTGAAGCTTTCTTT
CASSFQGGNTEAFF
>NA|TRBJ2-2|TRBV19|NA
TGTGCCAGTATCCCCAGCGGACGGCTCACCGGGGAGCTGTTTTTT
CASIPSGRLTGELFF
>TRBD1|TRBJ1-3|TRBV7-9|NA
TGTGCCAGCACCCAGGGGGTATTTGGAAACACCATATATTTT
CASTQGVFGNTIYF
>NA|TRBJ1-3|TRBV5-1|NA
TGCGCCAGCAGCTTGGAACCGAGCTCTGGAAACACCATATATTTT
CASSLEPSSGNTIYF
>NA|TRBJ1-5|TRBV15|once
TGTGCCACCAGCAGAGACAGGAATCTATGGCGGAATAGCAATCAGCCCCAGCATTTT
CATSRDRNLWRNSNQPQHF
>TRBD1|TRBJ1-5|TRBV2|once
TGTGCCAGCAGAGGGGACAGGGTGGGCAATCAGCCCCAGCATTTT
CASRGDRVGNQPQHF
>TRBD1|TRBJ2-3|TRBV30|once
TGTGCCTGGAGCGAACAGGGGGTCGGAGATACGCAGTATTTT
CAWSEQGVGDTQYF
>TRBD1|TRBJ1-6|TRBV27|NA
TGTGCCAGCAGTGTATCCAGGGGGGGAGTTAGTAATTCACCCCTCCACTTT
CASSVSRGGVSNSPLHF
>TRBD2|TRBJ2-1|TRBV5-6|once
TGTGCCAGCACCCTAGGACTAGTGATAAACAATGAGCAGTTCTTC
CASTLGLVINNEQFF
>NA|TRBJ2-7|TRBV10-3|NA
TGTGCCATCAGTGAGTCGAGCTCCTACGAGCAGTACTTC
CAISESSSYEQYF
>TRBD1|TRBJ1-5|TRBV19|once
TGTGCCAGTAGCACTTGGGACAGGGGTTCCGTCGAAAGCAATCAGCCCCAGCATTTT
CASSTWDRGSVESNQPQHF
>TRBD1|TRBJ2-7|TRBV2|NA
TGTGCCAGCAGTGAAGTTCCTGGGACAGTATCCTTC
CASSEVPGTVSF